This T cell receptor beta chain was recorded in a study of cytomegalovirus exposure and HLA in healthy donors. Study-wide findings and caveats: Many donors carried some public TCRs, although rarity characterized most TCR sequences. According to an earlier analysis, most TCR beta V segments yielded productive rearrangements about 90% or about 30% of the time. A later analysis linked a missense DCLRE1C variant to TCR beta V- and J-gene trimming.

Remarks on this clone: No antigen is known for it.

60 Vbeta and 13 Jbeta primers were used in PCR. Repertoires were generated with immunoSEQ multiplex PCR, while TCRdb's copy carries only in-frame clones and drops some. The sample table sets out about 77,000 clones. The CDR3 sequence is 15 residues long. Germline loops: CDR1 MDHEN, CDR2 SYDVKM. Unmatched junction bases numbered 12, after V lost 7 bases and J lost 5 bases. Sequenced sample: PBMCs. The TCR sequence derives from a man aged 50 or older in good health and CMV-seropositive. The rearrangement links TRBV28 to TRBJ1-1; TRBD1 matches 8 bases. CDR3 region: CASKETGAGRTEAFF. The CDR3 nucleotides read TGTGCCAGCAAGGAGACAGGGGCCGGGCGGACTGAAGCTTTCTTT.